This T cell receptor beta chain derives from a study of beta chain features in type 1 diabetes. This CDR3 spans 15 amino acids. V shed 5 bases, J shed 5 bases, and the junction held 6 bases outside the gene matches. Germline V CDR1 and CDR2: SNHLY, FYNNEI. Every donor provided one heparinised blood draw, which averaged approximately 100 mL. Purity above 98% was achieved in all sorted populations. The whole isolated RNA underwent reverse transcription, so sequencing captured expressed TCRB transcripts. Only in-frame clones appear in the TCRdb table, and some are missing; sequencing was by immunoSEQ multiplex PCR. The data contain about 160,000 clones, around 8% of them singletons. This clone was counted ten times or more.

This sequence originates from a man aged 18 to 30 in good health. The sequencing sample was made of central memory CD4+ T cells from blood. The rearrangement joins TRBV2 to TRBJ2-3; 11 bases map to TRBD2. The CDR3 DNA reads TGTGCCAGCAGTATTAGCGGGGGGGCAAGAGATACGCAGTATTTT. It translates to CASSISGGARDTQYF.